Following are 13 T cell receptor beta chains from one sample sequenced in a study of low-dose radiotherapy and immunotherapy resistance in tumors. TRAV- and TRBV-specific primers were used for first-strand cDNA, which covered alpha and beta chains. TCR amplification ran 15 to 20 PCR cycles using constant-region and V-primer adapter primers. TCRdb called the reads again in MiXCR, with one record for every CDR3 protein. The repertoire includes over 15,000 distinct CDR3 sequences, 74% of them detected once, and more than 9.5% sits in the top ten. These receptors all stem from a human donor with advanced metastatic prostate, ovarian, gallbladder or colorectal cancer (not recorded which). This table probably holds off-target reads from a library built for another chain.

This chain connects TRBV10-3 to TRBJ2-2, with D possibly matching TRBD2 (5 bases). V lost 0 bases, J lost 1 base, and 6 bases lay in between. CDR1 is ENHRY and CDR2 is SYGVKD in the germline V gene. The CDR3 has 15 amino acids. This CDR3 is CAISESRENTGELFF. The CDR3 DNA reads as TGTGCCATCAGTGAGTCTCGGGAGAACACCGGGGAGCTGTTTTTT.

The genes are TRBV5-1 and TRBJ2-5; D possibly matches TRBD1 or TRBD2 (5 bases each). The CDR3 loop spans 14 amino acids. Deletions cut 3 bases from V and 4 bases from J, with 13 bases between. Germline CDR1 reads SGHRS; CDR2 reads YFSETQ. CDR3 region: CASSSGAIRETQYF. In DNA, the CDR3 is TGCGCCAGCAGCTCCGGGGCCATCCGAGAGACCCAGTACTTC.

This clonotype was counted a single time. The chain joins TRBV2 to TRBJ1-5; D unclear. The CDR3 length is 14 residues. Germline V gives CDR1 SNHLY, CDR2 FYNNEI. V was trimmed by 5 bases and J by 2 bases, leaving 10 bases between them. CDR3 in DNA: TGTGCCAGCAGTTCCGACCAGGGCAATCAGCCCCAGCATTTT. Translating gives CASSSDQGNQPQHF.

CDR3 sequence reads: CASSLDVGGISGANVLTF. The CDR3 DNA reads as TGTGCCAGCAGCTTAGATGTTGGTGGAATCTCTGGGGCCAACGTCCTGACTTTC. The J gene is TRBJ2-6, the V gene TRBV7-8; D unresolved. Germline V gives CDR1 SGHVS, CDR2 FQNEAQ. The CDR3 is 18 residues long. V gave up 1 base and J gave up 0 bases, with 13 bases separating them.

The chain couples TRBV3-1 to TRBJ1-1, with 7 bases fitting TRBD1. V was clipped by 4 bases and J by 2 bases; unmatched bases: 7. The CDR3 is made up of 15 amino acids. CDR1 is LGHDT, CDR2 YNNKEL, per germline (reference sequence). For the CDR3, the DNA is TGTGCCAGCAGCCGAGTAACAGGGGATAACACTGAAGCTTTCTTT. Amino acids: CASSRVTGDNTEAFF.

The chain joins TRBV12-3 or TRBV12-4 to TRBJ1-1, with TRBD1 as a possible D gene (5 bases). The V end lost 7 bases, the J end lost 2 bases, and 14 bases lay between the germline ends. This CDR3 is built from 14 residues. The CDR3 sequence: CASTGAQGNTEAFF. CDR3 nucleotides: TGTGCCAGCACCGGGGCGCAGGGTAACACTGAAGCTTTCTTT.

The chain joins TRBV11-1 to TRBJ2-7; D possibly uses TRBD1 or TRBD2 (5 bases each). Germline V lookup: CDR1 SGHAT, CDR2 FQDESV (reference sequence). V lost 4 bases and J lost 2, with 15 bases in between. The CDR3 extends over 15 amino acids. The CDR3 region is CASSSSRELTYEQYF. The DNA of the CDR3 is TGTGCCAGCAGCTCCTCCAGGGAGTTGACCTACGAGCAGTACTTC. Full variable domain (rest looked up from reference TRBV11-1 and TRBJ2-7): EAEVAQSPRYKITEKSQAVAFWCDPISGHATLYWYRQILGQGPELLVQFQDESVVDDSQLPKDRFSAERLKGVDSTLKIQPAELGDSAMYLCASSSSRELTYEQYFGPGTRLTVT.

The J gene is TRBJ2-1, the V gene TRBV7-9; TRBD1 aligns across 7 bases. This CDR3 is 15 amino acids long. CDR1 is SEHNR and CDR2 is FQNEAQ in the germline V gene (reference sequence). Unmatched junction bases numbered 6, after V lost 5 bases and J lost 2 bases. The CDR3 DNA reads TGTGCCAGCAGCCGCAGGGGGAACACCTACAATGAGCAGTTCTTC. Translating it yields CASSRRGNTYNEQFF.

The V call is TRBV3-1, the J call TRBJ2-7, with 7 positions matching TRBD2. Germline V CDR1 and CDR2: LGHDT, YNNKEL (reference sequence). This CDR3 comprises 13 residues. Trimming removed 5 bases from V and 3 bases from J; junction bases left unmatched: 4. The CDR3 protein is CASSLSGGYEQYF. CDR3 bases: TGTGCCAGCAGCTTGTCGGGAGGCTACGAGCAGTACTTC.

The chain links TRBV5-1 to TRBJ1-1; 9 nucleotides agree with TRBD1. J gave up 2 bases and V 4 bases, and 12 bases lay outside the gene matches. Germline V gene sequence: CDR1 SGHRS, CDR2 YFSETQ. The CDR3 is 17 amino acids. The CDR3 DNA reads TGCGCCAGCAGCCCACCGGGGGGACAGGGAAGTAACACTGAAGCTTTCTTT. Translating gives CASSPPGGQGSNTEAFF.

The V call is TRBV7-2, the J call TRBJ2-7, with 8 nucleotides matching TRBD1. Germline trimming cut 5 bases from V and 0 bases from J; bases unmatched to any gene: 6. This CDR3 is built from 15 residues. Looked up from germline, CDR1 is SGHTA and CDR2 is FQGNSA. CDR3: CASSPKDRASYEQYF. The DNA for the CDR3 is TGTGCCAGCAGCCCGAAGGACAGGGCCTCCTACGAGCAGTACTTC.

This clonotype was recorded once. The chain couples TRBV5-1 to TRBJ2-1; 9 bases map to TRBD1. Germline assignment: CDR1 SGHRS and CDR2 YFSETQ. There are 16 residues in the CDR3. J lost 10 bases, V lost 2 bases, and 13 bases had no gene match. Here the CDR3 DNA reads TGCGCCAGCAGCTTTCAGTCGGGACAGGGTTTGGGGGAGCAGTTCTTC. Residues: CASSFQSGQGLGEQFF.

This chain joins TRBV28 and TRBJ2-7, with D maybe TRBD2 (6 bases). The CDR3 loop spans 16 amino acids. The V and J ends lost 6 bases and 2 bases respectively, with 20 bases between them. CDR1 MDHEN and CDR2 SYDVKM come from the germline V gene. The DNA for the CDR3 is TGTGCCAGCAGCCACCCCCGGGGCGGGACCCCCTACGAGCAGTACTTC. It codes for CASSHPRGGTPYEQYF.